The 9 T cell receptor beta chains given below trace back to one sample, sequenced in a study of naive and memory T cell subsets (dated by TCRdb to between 2016 and 2019). The paper as a whole reports these results and caveats: Naive repertoires, especially CD8, contained a few larger clonotypes, possibly memory cells re-expressing CD45RA.

Their antigens are not known. Libraries were made using UMI-ligation and nested PCR. The run used an Illumina MiSeq. The beta constant-region primer was an equimolar mix of two oligonucleotides covering both TRBC1 and TRBC2. The ligated cDNA went through four rounds of PCR with nested alpha and beta constant-region primers together with the SP2 primer. The public sequencing data were trimmed at Q25 with fastp and processed into clonotypes with MiXCR by TCRdb, which kept only in-frame beta chains. Rows are combined by CDR3 protein, so each entry shows the most common genes and DNA. The sample has roughly 140,000 distinct CDR3 sequences on record, about 20% of them singletons. The ten largest clones add up to about 0.57% of the sample. The source material was naive CD8+ T cells from blood. In the paper's terms, the cell subset or site label means: naive T cells, CD45RA high CD27+. Receptor source: a human donor in good health.

V and J are TRBV7-9 and TRBJ2-7; the D is unclear. Germline V gives CDR1 SEHNR, CDR2 FQNEAQ (reference sequence). This CDR3 is built from 15 residues. The V end lost 2 bases, the J end lost 3 bases, and 14 bases lay between the germline ends. CDR3 sequence reads: CASSLPFAHYYEQYF. CDR3 DNA: TGTGCCAGCAGCTTACCCTTCGCACACTACTACGAGCAGTACTTC.

CDR3 sequence reads: CASSQDPRTDPYEQYF. The CDR3 coding sequence is TGCGCCAGCAGCCAAGACCCTCGGACAGATCCCTACGAGCAGTACTTC. The J gene is TRBJ2-7, the V gene TRBV4-1; weak D call: TRBD1 (6 bases). This CDR3 comprises 16 residues. Germline CDR1 MGHRA, CDR2 YSYEKL. Trimming took off 0 bases at V and 2 bases at J, with 14 bases between the two ends.

This clonotype was picked up a small number of times. CDR3 DNA: TGCAGCGTTGAAGTCGTGGGCGGGAGGCTCGGAGATACGCAGTATTTT. It yields the protein CSVEVVGGRLGDTQYF. J is TRBJ2-3 and V is TRBV29-1; 8 bases match TRBD2. CDR3 size: 16 residues. Trimming took 1 base from V and 5 from J; bases not matched to a gene: 11. Per the germline V gene, CDR1 is SQVTM and CDR2 is ANQGSEA.

This chain connects TRBV28 to TRBJ2-1; 11 nucleotides align to TRBD2. Germline loops: CDR1 MDHEN, CDR2 SYDVKM. Unmatched junction bases numbered 15, after V lost 3 bases and J lost 8 bases. The CDR3 is 18 amino acids. The CDR3 DNA reads as TGTGCCAGCAGTTTTTTTCTCCTGACTAGCGGGGAAGAGGATGAGCAGTTCTTC. It encodes CASSFFLLTSGEEDEQFF.

This clonotype was found a few times. CDR3 residues: CASSSNGNQPQHF. CDR3 DNA sequence: TGTGCCAGCAGCTCTAATGGGAATCAGCCCCAGCATTTT. V usage is TRBV7-9 and J usage is TRBJ1-5; D gene uncertain. This CDR3 is built from 13 residues. The germline V gene encodes CDR1 SEHNR and CDR2 FQNEAQ (reference sequence). V was shortened by 4 bases and J by 4 bases, with 8 bases between the two germline ends.

The chain is built from TRBV2 and TRBJ1-2, with D maybe TRBD1 (6 bases). This CDR3 contains 13 residues. Trimming cost V 4 bases and J 4 bases, with 10 bases left between them. Germline loops: CDR1 SNHLY, CDR2 FYNNEI. The CDR3 here is CASSAGVGYGYTF. As DNA, the CDR3 is TGTGCCAGCAGTGCAGGGGTTGGCTATGGCTACACCTTC.

The rearrangement uses TRBV6-2 or TRBV6-3 and TRBJ2-7, with a weak D call TRBD1 (6 bases). Trimming pared 2 bases from V and 1 base from J, leaving 6 bases between. In germline, CDR1 is MNHEY, CDR2 SVGEGT. CDR3 length equals 13 residues. The chain's CDR3 is CASSYQGSYEQYF. The CDR3 DNA reads TGTGCCAGCAGTTACCAGGGGTCCTACGAGCAGTACTTC.

This chain joins TRBV28 and TRBJ2-5, with 7 bases matching TRBD1. With 5 bases clipped from V and 0 bases from J, the junction kept 3 bases outside the gene matches. This CDR3 is 14 amino acids long. Germline CDR1 MDHEN, CDR2 SYDVKM. The CDR3 reads CASSPGTDQETQYF. CDR3 bases: TGTGCCAGCAGTCCCGGGACAGACCAAGAGACCCAGTACTTC.

This clonotype has at least ten counts. The genes are TRBV6-5 and TRBJ2-1, with D tentatively TRBD1 or TRBD2 (5 bases each). Germline V gene sequence: CDR1 MNHEY, CDR2 SVGAGI. The length of the CDR3 is 11 residues. The ends were cut back, 3 bases at V and 9 bases at J, with 6 bases in the middle. For the CDR3, the DNA is TGTGCCAGCAGTTATGGGGGTGAGCAGTTCTTC. Translation gives CASSYGGEQFF.